Here is one T cell receptor (beta chain) with its context. This entry belongs to a study of blood T cell repertoires in COVID-19. Study-level background: PBMCs, B-cell-depleted T cells, or T cells were the source of the cDNA or gDNA that made up the material.

CDR3 length equals 18 residues. V lost 1 base and J 4 bases, leaving 20 bases between the germline ends. The germline V gene has CDR1 SEHNR and CDR2 FQNEAQ (reference sequence). Only in-frame clones appear in the TCRdb table, and some are missing; sequencing was by immunoSEQ multiplex PCR. Of a few hundred thousand clones in the sample, roughly 80% were seen once. The sequencing input was peripheral blood. This clonotype was sampled from a human donor in a cohort sampled during active COVID-19. The rearrangement links TRBV7-9 to TRBJ1-5, with D maybe TRBD1 (5 bases). The DNA for the CDR3 is TGTGCCAGCAGCTTAGGGCCTGGAGACCCGGAGGGGAATCAGCCCCAGCATTTT. Protein product: CASSLGPGDPEGNQPQHF.